Below, one TCR beta chain is given with its context. Its antigen is still unknown. No base qualities exist here, and no much larger clone lies one base off it. This sample was taken from a study of blood T cell repertoires in COVID-19 (dated by TCRdb to between 2020 and 2021). For the study in its entirety: Samples covering the acute and convalescent phases of COVID-19 were provided by collaborators in the United States, Italy and Spain. The material from the prospective study consisted of cDNA or gDNA derived from T cells, B-cell-depleted T cells, or PBMCs. Deeply sampled blood TCRbeta repertoires from subjects exposed to, actively infected with, or recovered from COVID-19 were included in the dataset. The repertoires were made available in a free public database intended to serve as a resource for research on the immune response to SARS-CoV-2. Samples came from the ongoing ImmuneRACE study (first 160 participants) plus 1,254 subjects from 6 global collaborators. Nearly every sample came with metadata listing a de-identified subject ID, COVID-19 status, age in years and sex. Where available, HLA class I and class II types were taken from metadata supplied by the sample provider and were not determined by assay-based typing.

TCRbeta CDR3 regions were amplified from genomic DNA using the immunoSEQ Assay, a bias-controlled multiplex PCR. In the original analysis: Within the assay, amplification of reference gene primers was used to estimate how many nucleated cells each sample contained. To quantify the absolute abundance of each unique TCRbeta CDR3 rearrangement, sequence reads were collapsed and filtered. For each sample, productive Simpson clonality was calculated as the square root of Simpson's diversity index across productive rearrangements. Imported from immuneACCESS, the table was reduced by TCRdb to in-frame sequences with V and J called. These copies leave out some clones; in studies compared against another copy, an unresolved V gene accounts for under half, and the cause of the remainder is not known. V and J calls and clone size are copied from that table; D and trimming were computed from the DNA. The sample records roughly 42,000 clones, around 89% of which are singletons. The ten largest clones capture less than 7% of the sample.

Study-level results and caveats: The quantity of clinical and demographic metadata differed by source and by participant and was supplied without curation.

The collaborating institutions used their own protocols to collect whole blood in K2EDTA tubes. For TCRbeta analysis, collaborators shipped samples in one of three forms: frozen whole blood, isolated PBMCs, or DNA extracted from either of those sample types. Sequencing used peripheral blood. This TCR was sampled from a human donor in a cohort sampled during active COVID-19.

In nucleotide form, the sequence is TGTGCCAGCAGCCCCCTTGGCGCGGGAGTCGGAGAGACCCAGTACTTC. Protein translation: CASSPLGAGVGETQYF. The receptor chain draws on TRBV4-2 and TRBJ2-5, and TRBD2 aligns with 7 junction nucleotides. The germline V gene gives CDR1 as LGHNA and CDR2 as YNFKEQ. The CDR3 runs 16 amino acids, cysteine and phenylalanine included. CDR3 DNA is the only sequence kept; it has 48 bases, read in frame from the first base. V is trimmed back by 4 bases and J by 4 bases, and the junction contains 12 bases that no gene match accounts for.